The 6 T cell receptor beta chains below come from one sample, sequenced in a study of T cell changes during pregnancy in multiple sclerosis. The assay was immunoSEQ multiplex PCR, and TCRdb's table has in-frame clones only and misses some. Of tens of thousands of clones detected, about nine tenths appear once; the ten largest clones hold roughly 0.5%. Sequencing used CD4+ T cells from peripheral blood mononuclear cells, obtained in the first trimester of pregnancy. Receptor source: a female donor in good health, enrolled as a control in a pregnancy study.

The CDR3, as DNA: TGTGCCAGCAGCGGAACTAGCGGGGGGGCGTTAAGCTCCTACAATGAGCAGTTCTTC. Its translation: CASSGTSGGALSSYNEQFF. J is TRBJ2-1 and V is TRBV7-9; 13 bases match TRBD2. The germline V gene encodes CDR1 SEHNR and CDR2 FQNEAQ (reference sequence). The J segment lost 0 bases and the V segment lost 5 bases, leaving 10 bases of the junction unmatched. There are 19 residues in the CDR3.

V usage is TRBV7-2 and J usage is TRBJ2-7; TRBD1 is a possible D gene (6 bases). Trimming took 1 base from V and 3 from J, leaving 13 bases between them. The CDR3 runs 15 residues. Germline CDR1 SGHTA, CDR2 FQGNSA. Here the CDR3 DNA reads TGTGCCAGCAGCTTAGAAATAGGGACAAACTACGAGCAGTACTTC. It codes for CASSLEIGTNYEQYF.

The V gene is TRBV27, the J gene TRBJ1-2, with 10 bases fitting TRBD1. Germline V gives CDR1 MNHEY, CDR2 SMNVEV (reference sequence). This CDR3 has 15 residues. The trim removed 7 bases at V and 5 bases at J, leaving 10 bases unmatched. The CDR3 DNA follows: TGTGCCAGCACCCTCAGGGGGACAGGGGAGTATGGCTACACCTTC. Translating it yields CASTLRGTGEYGYTF.

The genes are TRBV6-4 and TRBJ1-1; D not certain. Germline-derived CDR1 and CDR2 are MRHNA and SNTAGT. This CDR3 spans 13 amino acids. The V end lost 2 bases, the J end lost 1 base, and 5 bases lay between the germline ends. CDR3 region: CASSDAANTEAFF. CDR3 coding DNA: TGTGCCAGCAGTGACGCGGCGAACACTGAAGCTTTCTTT.

This clone was picked up one time. The V call is TRBV2, the J call TRBJ2-1, with D possibly matching TRBD2 (6 bases). Germline V gives CDR1 SNHLY, CDR2 FYNNEI. CDR3 length: 15 amino acids. V shed 3 bases and J shed 1 base, with 10 bases lying between them. CDR3 sequence reads: CASSENSGSYNEQFF. For the CDR3, the DNA is TGTGCCAGCAGTGAGAACAGCGGGTCCTACAATGAGCAGTTCTTC.

The J gene is TRBJ1-1, the V gene TRBV7-9; D might be TRBD1 (6 bases). The CDR3 length is 14 residues. The germline CDR1 and CDR2 sequences are SEHNR and FQNEAQ (reference sequence). The V and J ends lost 3 bases and 0 bases respectively, with 8 bases between them. Written as DNA, the CDR3 is TGTGCCAGCAGCTTGGGACAAATGAACACTGAAGCTTTCTTT. Its protein is CASSLGQMNTEAFF.